This entry lists 14 T cell receptor beta chains sequenced from one sample in a study of blood T cell repertoires in COVID-19. Clones were sequenced by immunoSEQ multiplex PCR, and TCRdb holds only the in-frame ones, with some missing. The repertoire holds roughly 400,000 clones, roughly 90% seen once, with around 2.1% in the top ten. What was sequenced was PBMCs or T cells enriched from blood (not recorded which). The receptors here all came from a middle-aged woman with acute COVID-19.

This chain connects TRBV5-4 to TRBJ2-5; TRBD2 might be the D (6 bases). Germline CDR1 reads SGHNT; CDR2 reads YYREEE (reference sequence). The CDR3 extends over 15 amino acids. Trimming cost V 1 base and J 3 bases, with 13 bases left between them. CDR3 protein: CASSLSLGGKETQYF. CDR3 sequence (DNA): TGTGCCAGCAGCTTGTCCCTTGGGGGGAAAGAGACCCAGTACTTC.

J is TRBJ2-7 and V is TRBV19; no clear D. The V gene's germline CDR1 is LNHDA and CDR2 SQIVND (reference sequence). This CDR3 is 13 amino acids long. V was cut by 3 bases and J by 3 bases, with 9 bases left in between. CDR3 amino acids: CASSIDTNYEQYF. DNA for the CDR3: TGTGCCAGTAGTATCGACACCAACTACGAGCAGTACTTC.

This sequence joins TRBV13 and TRBJ2-3; 8 nucleotides match TRBD2. The V gene end was trimmed by 7 bases and the J gene end by 4 bases; junction bases not matched to a gene: 4. The CDR3 spans 13 residues. Germline loops: CDR1 PRHDT, CDR2 FYEKMQ (reference sequence). CDR3 loop: CASTSGGADTQYF. CDR3 DNA sequence: TGTGCCAGCACCTCGGGGGGGGCAGATACGCAGTATTTT.

The CDR3: CATSDTQGWTEAFF. CDR3 nucleotide sequence: TGTGCCACCAGTGATACACAGGGTTGGACTGAAGCTTTCTTT. This chain joins TRBV24-1 and TRBJ1-1; D is possibly TRBD1 (6 bases). This CDR3 has 14 residues. Germline loops: CDR1 KGHDR, CDR2 SFDVKD. Trimming removed 3 bases from V and 5 bases from J, with 12 bases in between.

The CDR3 loop is CAISESSRAGRNIQYF. In DNA, the CDR3 is TGTGCCATCAGTGAGTCGTCAAGAGCGGGGAGAAACATTCAGTACTTC. The chain joins TRBV10-3 to TRBJ2-4; 7 positions agree with TRBD2. V gave up 0 bases and J gave up 6 bases; unmatched junction bases: 8. CDR3 length: 16 amino acids. The germline V gene encodes CDR1 ENHRY and CDR2 SYGVKD.

The CDR3 nucleotides are TGTGCCAGCAGCTTGGTCGGGACAGGGCAAGAGACCCAGTACTTC. Protein product: CASSLVGTGQETQYF. The chain couples TRBV5-4 to TRBJ2-5; 9 nucleotides align to TRBD1. Germline lookup yields CDR1 SGHNT and CDR2 YYREEE (reference sequence). This CDR3 has 15 residues. V lost 0 bases to trimming and J lost 2 bases; unmatched junction nucleotides: 2.

The chain uses TRBV6-4 and TRBJ1-1, with 9 bases that match TRBD1. Germline lookup yields CDR1 MRHNA and CDR2 SNTAGT. The length of the CDR3 is 15 residues. The ends lost 4 bases at V and 5 bases at J; junction bases unmatched: 8. The chain's CDR3 is CASSADRGLRTEAFF. CDR3 DNA: TGTGCCAGCAGTGCCGACAGGGGGTTAAGGACTGAAGCTTTCTTT.

The chain couples TRBV5-1 to TRBJ2-3, with 8 positions matching TRBD2. Looked up from germline, CDR1 is SGHRS and CDR2 is YFSETQ. With 0 bases clipped from V and 4 bases from J, the junction kept 4 bases outside the gene matches. The CDR3 is made up of 15 amino acids. CDR3 protein: CASSLAGGHPDTQYF. The CDR3 DNA is TGCGCCAGCAGCTTGGCGGGGGGGCACCCAGATACGCAGTATTTT.

The chain carries TRBV2 and TRBJ1-6; the D gene is possibly TRBD1 (6 bases). The CDR3 has 13 residues. Germline V gene lookup returns CDR1 SNHLY and CDR2 FYNNEI. V lost 6 bases and J lost 9, with 12 bases in between. This CDR3 reads CASRDSPTSPLHF. The CDR3 nucleotides read TGTGCCAGCAGGGACAGTCCTACTTCACCCCTCCACTTT.

About this clone itself: Given a much more abundant clone one base away, this may be a read error. The V call is TRBV27, the J call TRBJ1-4; no definite D call. This CDR3 comprises 15 residues. Germline V CDR1 and CDR2: MNHEY, SMNVEV (reference sequence). The CDR3 loop is CARSFRPGFNEKLFF. DNA for the CDR3: TGTGCCCGCAGTTTTCGTCCAGGCTTTAATGAAAAACTGTTTTTT.

The chain carries TRBV3-1 (or the pseudogene TRBV3-2) and TRBJ1-3, with D unclear. The V end was cut by 1 base, the J end by 3 bases, with 10 bases between. The CDR3 is 15 residues long. Germline CDR1 LGHDT, CDR2 YNNKEL (reference sequence). This CDR3 is CASSQVPRIGNTIYF. The DNA for the CDR3 is TGTGCCAGCAGCCAAGTCCCTAGGATTGGAAACACCATATATTTT.

The chain joins TRBV5-5 to TRBJ2-1; D is unclear. Germline V gives CDR1 SGHKS, CDR2 YYEKEE (reference sequence). The length of the CDR3 is 14 residues. V was shortened by 2 bases and J by 6 bases, with 12 bases between the two germline ends. Written as DNA, the CDR3 is TGTGCCAGCAGCTTTTCGTACAGTTCCAATGAGCAGTTCTTC. Translation gives CASSFSYSSNEQFF. The whole variable domain, remainder taken from reference TRBV5-5 and TRBJ2-1, is DAGVTQSPTHLIKTRGQQVTLRCSPISGHKSVSWYQQVLGQGPQFIFQYYEKEERGRGNFPDRFSARQFPNYSSELNVNALLLGDSALYLCASSFSYSSNEQFFGPGTRLTVL.

V usage is TRBV9 and J usage is TRBJ1-6; TRBD1 aligns across 7 bases. Germline trimming cut 5 bases from V and 7 bases from J; bases unmatched to any gene: 9. CDR1 is SGDLS, CDR2 YYNGEE, per germline. The CDR3 runs to 15 residues. CDR3 sequence: CASSDTGTENSPLHF. The CDR3 bases are TGTGCCAGCAGTGATACCGGGACAGAGAATTCACCCCTCCACTTT. The variable domain in full, with the rest retrieved from reference TRBV9 and TRBJ1-6, is DSGVTQTPKHLITATGQRVTLRCSPRSGDLSVYWYQQSLDQGLQFLIQYYNGEERAKGNILERFSAQQFPDLHSELNLSSLELGDSALYFCASSDTGTENSPLHFGNGTRLTVT.

The chain links TRBV5-1 to TRBJ2-5, with D possibly being TRBD2 (6 bases). The CDR3 totals 14 residues. Trimming removed 6 bases from V and 5 bases from J, with 17 bases in between. Germline CDR1 SGHRS, CDR2 YFSETQ. CDR3 sequence (DNA): TGCGCCAGCAACCAACTACAAGGAGGGGAGACCCAGTACTTC. It translates to CASNQLQGGETQYF.